This TCR beta chain comes out of a study of T cell responses to AZD1222 COVID-19 vaccine (dated by TCRdb to the early 2020s). General notes on the study: AZD1222 recipients whose second dose came at about 4 weeks and those whose second dose came at about 12 weeks were combined into one group, since spike-specific TCR depth and breadth did not differ between the two schedules. Enrollment into the trials was organized by age into subgroups of 18-55, 56-69 and 70-plus years, and those subgroups contained approximately 150, 30 and 60 TCR-sequenced participants, respectively. TCR sequencing was performed for approximately 240 trial participants, of whom around 200 were given two doses of AZD1222 and some 25 were given two doses of MenACWY control vaccine. The paper as a whole reports these results and caveats: Epitopes outside the regions mutated in the B.1.351 and B.1.1.7 variants were reportedly recognized by nearly half of the unique spike-specific TCRs. Participants were mostly white British and included more females than males, and it was suggested by the authors that clonal diversity may have been underestimated. In the small 56-69-year group, the increase in depth fell short of significance, most likely because of low power. After two AZD1222 doses, both the breadth and the depth of spike-specific TCRs were significantly higher than at day 0 and than in MenACWY recipients. Because no day 14 peak-response samples were available, repertoires were characterized only after the peak T cell response. Conclusions about previously exposed vaccinees are limited, since just 6 or 7 AZD1222 recipients were seropositive for SARS-CoV-2 at baseline. The vaccine-associated CD4 TCRs covered the entire spike protein, and the dominant responses fell in regions 160-218 and 743-854.

CDR1 LNHNV and CDR2 YYDKDF were looked up in the germline V gene (reference sequence). V is reduced by 0 bases and J by 5 bases, leaving a spacing of 10 bases between them. Including the terminal cysteine and phenylalanine, the CDR3 comprises 15 residues. Solely the CDR3 DNA is kept, with 45 bases framed from the first base. As concerns this clone: Its antigen is still unknown. The sample holds no much larger clone one base away, and base qualities are not on file.

The sample's time point label, in plain terms: baseline before first vaccination. The vaccinee samples were drawn from two UK trials, COV001 and COV002, one of which was a single-blind randomized controlled phase 2/3 trial testing AZD1222 (ChAdOx1 nCoV-19) in healthy adults. For TCRbeta chain sequencing, PBMC samples from trial participants were taken at day 0 and at day 28 after the second dose. The CDR3 regions of human TCRbeta chains were subjected to immunosequencing. Turning to the authors' computational methods: Repertoire TCRs were matched against a reference library of SARS-CoV-2-specific TCRs generated with the MIRA antigen-specificity platform. Breadth meant the fraction of unique TCRs that were SARS-CoV-2-associated, whereas depth meant the fraction of total T cells that were SARS-CoV-2-associated. Using the MIRA data, each spike-specific TCR was assigned both to the spike region to which the TCR was reactive and to a CD4 or CD8 class. Log10-transformed breadth and depth values were compared by one-way ANOVA with Sidak's multiple comparisons tests. TCRdb mirrors the immuneACCESS table, restricted to in-frame sequences. Some clones are absent from its copies; in checked studies, under half trace to an unresolved V gene, and the reason for the others is unknown. V, J and clone size are taken as reported in that table, and D and trimming were inferred from the DNA itself. Present in this sample are tens of thousands of clones, approximately 90% of which were seen just once. 5.7% of the sample is taken by the ten largest.

This TCR was sampled from an adult in good health. The input for sequencing was peripheral blood, taken on day 0 of AZD1222 vaccination. The rearrangement combines TRBV15 with TRBJ1-4; the D segment cannot be called with confidence. The CDR3 reads as follows: CATSREGRENEKLFF. The sequenced DNA is TGTGCCACCAGCAGAGAGGGCAGAGAGAATGAAAAACTGTTTTTT.